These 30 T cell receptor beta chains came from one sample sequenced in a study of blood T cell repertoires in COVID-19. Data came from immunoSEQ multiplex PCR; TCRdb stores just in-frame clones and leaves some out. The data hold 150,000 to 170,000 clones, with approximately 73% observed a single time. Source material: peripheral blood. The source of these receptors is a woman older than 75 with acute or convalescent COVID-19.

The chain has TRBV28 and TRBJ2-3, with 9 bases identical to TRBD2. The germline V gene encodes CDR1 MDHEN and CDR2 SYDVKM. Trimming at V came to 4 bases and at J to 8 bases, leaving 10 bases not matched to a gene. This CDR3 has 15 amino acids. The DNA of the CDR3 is TGTGCCAGCAGTTCAAGCGGGGGGACTTCTGGTACGCAGTATTTT. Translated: CASSSSGGTSGTQYF.

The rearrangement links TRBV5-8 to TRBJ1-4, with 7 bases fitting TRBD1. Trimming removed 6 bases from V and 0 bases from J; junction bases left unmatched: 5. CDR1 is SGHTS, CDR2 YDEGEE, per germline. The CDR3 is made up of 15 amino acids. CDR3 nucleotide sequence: TGTGCCAGCAACCTGGGACAGACAACTAATGAAAAACTGTTTTTT. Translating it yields CASNLGQTTNEKLFF.

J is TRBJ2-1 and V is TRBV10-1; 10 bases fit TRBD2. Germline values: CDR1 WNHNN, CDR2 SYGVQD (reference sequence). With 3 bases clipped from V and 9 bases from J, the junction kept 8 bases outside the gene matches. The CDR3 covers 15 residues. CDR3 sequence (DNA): TGCGCCAGCAGTGAAGCGGGAGGGCTGGGAGGTGAGCAGTTCTTC. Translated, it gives CASSEAGGLGGEQFF.

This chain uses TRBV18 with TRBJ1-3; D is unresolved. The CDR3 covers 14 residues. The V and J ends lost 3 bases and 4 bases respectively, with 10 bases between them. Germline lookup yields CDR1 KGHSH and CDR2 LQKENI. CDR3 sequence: CASSPPVVGNTIYF. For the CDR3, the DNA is TGTGCCAGCTCACCCCCGGTAGTGGGAAACACCATATATTTT.

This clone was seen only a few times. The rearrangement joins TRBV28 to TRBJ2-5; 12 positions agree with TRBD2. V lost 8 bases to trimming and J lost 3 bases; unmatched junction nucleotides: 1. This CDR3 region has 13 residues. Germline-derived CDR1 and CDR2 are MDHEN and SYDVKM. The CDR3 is CASASGGEETQYF. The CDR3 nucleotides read TGTGCCAGCGCTAGCGGGGGGGAAGAGACCCAGTACTTC.

DNA for the CDR3: TGTGCCAGCTCCCAAGGGACTAGCGGGAGAGATACGCAGTATTTT. Protein sequence: CASSQGTSGRDTQYF. The genes are TRBV18 and TRBJ2-3, with 14 bases that match TRBD2. This CDR3 is built from 15 residues. V gave up 6 bases and J gave up 5 bases; unmatched junction bases: 4. The germline gives CDR1 KGHSH, CDR2 LQKENI.

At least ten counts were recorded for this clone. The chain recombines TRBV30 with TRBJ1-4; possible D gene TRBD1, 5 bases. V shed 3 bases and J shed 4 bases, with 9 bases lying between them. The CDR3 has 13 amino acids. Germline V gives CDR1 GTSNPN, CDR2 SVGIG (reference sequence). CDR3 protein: CAWRGANNEKLFF. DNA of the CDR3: TGTGCCTGGAGAGGGGCGAATAATGAAAAACTGTTTTTT.

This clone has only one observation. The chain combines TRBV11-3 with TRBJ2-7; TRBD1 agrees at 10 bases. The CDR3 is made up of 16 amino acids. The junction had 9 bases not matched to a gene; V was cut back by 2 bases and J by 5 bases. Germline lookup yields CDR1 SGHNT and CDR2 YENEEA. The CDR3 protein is CASSLTPGTGVHEQYF. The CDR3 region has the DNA TGTGCCAGCAGCTTAACCCCCGGGACAGGGGTCCACGAGCAGTACTTC.

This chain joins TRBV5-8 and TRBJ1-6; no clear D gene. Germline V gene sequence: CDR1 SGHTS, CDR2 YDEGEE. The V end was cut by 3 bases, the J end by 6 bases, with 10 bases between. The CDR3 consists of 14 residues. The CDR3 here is CASSSRGLNSPLHF. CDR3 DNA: TGTGCCAGCAGCTCGAGAGGGCTTAATTCACCCCTCCACTTT. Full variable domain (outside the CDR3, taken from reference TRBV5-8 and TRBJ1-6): EAGVTQSPTHLIKTRGQQATLRCSPISGHTSVYWYQQALGLGLQFLLWYDEGEERNRGNFPPRFSGRQFPNYSSELNVNALELEDSALYLCASSSRGLNSPLHFGNGTRLTVT.

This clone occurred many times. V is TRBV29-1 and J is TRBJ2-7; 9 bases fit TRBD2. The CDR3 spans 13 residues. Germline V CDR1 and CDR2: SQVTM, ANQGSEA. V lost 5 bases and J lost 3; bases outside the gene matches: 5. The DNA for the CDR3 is TGCAGCGTTTATAAGACTAGCGGCTACGAGCAGTACTTC. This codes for CSVYKTSGYEQYF.

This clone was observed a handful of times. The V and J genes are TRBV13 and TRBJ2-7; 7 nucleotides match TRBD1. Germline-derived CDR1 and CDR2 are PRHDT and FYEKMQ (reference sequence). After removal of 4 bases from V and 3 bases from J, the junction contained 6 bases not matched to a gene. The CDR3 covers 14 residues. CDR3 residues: CASSSGQKVYEQYF. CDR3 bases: TGTGCCAGCAGCTCGGGACAGAAAGTCTACGAGCAGTACTTC.

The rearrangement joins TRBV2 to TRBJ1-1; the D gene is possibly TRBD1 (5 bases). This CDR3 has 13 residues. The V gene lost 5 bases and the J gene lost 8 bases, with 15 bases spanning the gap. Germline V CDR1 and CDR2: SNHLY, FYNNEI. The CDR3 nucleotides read TGTGCCAGCAGTACTGACAGAGAAACAGAAGCTTTCTTT. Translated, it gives CASSTDRETEAFF.

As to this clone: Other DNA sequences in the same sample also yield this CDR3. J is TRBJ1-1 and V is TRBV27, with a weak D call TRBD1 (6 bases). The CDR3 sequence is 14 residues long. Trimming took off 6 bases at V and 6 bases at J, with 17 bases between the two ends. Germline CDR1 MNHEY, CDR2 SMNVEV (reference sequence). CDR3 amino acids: CASSSTQGRPEAFF. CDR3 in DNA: TGTGCCAGCAGCTCGACACAGGGTCGCCCTGAAGCTTTCTTT.

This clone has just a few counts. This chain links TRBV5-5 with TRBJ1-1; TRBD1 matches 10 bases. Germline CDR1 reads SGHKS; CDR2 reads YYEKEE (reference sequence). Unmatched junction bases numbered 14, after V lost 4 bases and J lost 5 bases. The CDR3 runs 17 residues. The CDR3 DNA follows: TGTGCCAGCAGCCACCGACAGGGGGCGTTCGGGGTAACTGAAGCTTTCTTT. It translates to CASSHRQGAFGVTEAFF.

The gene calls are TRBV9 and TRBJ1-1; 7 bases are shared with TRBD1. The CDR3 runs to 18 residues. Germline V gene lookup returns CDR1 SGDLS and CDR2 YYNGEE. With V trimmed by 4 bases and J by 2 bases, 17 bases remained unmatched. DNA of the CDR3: TGTGCCAGCAGCCCTCATGTACAGGGGCGGCTTAGTAACACTGAAGCTTTCTTT. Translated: CASSPHVQGRLSNTEAFF.

CDR3 nucleotides: TGCGCCAGCAGCTTCGACGATCAAGGGGCGTCTGAAGCTTTCTTT. It specifies CASSFDDQGASEAFF. The chain links TRBV5-1 to TRBJ1-1; D is possibly TRBD1 (5 bases). Trimming cost V 2 bases and J 6 bases, with 17 bases left between them. Looked up from germline, CDR1 is SGHRS and CDR2 is YFSETQ. This CDR3 has 15 residues.

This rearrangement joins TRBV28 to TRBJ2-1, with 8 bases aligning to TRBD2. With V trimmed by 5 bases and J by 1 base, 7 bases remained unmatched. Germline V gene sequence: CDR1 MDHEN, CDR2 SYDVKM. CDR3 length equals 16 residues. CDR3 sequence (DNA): TGTGCCAGCAGTCCCCATAGCGGGGTATCCTACAATGAGCAGTTCTTC. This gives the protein CASSPHSGVSYNEQFF.

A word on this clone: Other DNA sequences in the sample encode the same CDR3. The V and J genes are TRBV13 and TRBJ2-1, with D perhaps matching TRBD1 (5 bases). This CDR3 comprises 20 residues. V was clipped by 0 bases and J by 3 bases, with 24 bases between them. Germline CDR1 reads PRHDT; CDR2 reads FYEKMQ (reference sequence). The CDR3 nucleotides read TGTGCCAGCAGCTTAGGGCCCAACCACAGGAGCCCTTTCCTCTACAATGAGCAGTTCTTC. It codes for CASSLGPNHRSPFLYNEQFF.

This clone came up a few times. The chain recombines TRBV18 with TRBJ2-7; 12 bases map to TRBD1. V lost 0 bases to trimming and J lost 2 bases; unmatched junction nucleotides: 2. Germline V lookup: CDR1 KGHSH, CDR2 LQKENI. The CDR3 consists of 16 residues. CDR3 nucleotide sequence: TGTGCCAGCTCACCACCTGGGACAGGGGGCACCTACGAGCAGTACTTC. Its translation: CASSPPGTGGTYEQYF.

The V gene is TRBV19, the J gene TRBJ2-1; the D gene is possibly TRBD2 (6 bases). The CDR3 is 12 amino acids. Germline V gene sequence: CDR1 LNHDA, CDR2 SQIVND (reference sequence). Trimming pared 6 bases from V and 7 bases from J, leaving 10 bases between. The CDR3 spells CASRAGKNEQFF. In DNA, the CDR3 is TGTGCCAGTAGGGCGGGAAAAAATGAGCAGTTCTTC.

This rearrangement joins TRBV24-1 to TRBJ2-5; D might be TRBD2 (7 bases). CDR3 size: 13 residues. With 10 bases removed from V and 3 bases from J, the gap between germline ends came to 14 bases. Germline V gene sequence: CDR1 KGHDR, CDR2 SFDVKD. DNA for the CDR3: TGTGCCACTTCGAGGGGGGGAGAAGAGACCCAGTACTTC. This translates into CATSRGGEETQYF.

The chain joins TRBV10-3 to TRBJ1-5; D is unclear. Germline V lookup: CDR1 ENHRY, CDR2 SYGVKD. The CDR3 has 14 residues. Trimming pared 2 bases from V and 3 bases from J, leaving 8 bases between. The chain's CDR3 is CAISERGINQPQHF. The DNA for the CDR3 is TGTGCCATCAGTGAGCGAGGTATCAATCAGCCCCAGCATTTT.

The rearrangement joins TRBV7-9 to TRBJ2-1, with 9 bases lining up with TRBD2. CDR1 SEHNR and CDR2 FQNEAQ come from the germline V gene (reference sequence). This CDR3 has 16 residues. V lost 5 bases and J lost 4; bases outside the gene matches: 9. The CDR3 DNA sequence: TGTGCCAGCAGCCAAGCCGTAGCGGGAGTGTACAATGAGCAGTTCTTC. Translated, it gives CASSQAVAGVYNEQFF.

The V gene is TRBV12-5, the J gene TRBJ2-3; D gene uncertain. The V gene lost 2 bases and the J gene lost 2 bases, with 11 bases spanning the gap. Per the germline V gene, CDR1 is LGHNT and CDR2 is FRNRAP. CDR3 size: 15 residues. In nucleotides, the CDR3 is TGTGCTAGTGGTTTGTACAACACGTTCACAGATACGCAGTATTTT. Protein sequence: CASGLYNTFTDTQYF.

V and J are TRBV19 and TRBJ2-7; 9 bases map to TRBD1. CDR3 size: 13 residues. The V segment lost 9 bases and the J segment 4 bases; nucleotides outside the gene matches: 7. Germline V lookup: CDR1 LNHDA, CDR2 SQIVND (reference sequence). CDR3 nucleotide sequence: TGTGCCAGGACCCGGGACAGGGCTTACGAGCAGTACTTC. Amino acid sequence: CARTRDRAYEQYF.

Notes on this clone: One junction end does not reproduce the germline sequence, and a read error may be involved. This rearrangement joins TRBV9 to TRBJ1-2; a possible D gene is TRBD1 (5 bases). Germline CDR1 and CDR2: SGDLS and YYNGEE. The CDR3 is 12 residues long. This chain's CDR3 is CASSAGSGGYTF. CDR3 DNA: TGTGCCAGCAGCGCAGGGTCGGGTGGCTACACCTTT.

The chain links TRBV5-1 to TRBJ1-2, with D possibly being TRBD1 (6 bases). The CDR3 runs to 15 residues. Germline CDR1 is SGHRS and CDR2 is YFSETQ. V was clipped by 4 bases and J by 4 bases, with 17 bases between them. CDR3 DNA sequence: TGCGCCAGCAGCACGGGACACGCGACTTTCTATGGCTACACCTTC. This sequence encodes CASSTGHATFYGYTF.

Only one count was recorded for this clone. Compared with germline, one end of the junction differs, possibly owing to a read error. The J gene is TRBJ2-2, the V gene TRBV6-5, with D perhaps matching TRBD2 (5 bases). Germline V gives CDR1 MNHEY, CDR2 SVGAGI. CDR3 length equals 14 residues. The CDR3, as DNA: TGTGCCAGCACCGGACCTCCCGAACACCGGGGAGCTGTTTTT. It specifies CASTGPPEHRGAVF.

CDR3 loop: CASSMRQREQFF. In nucleotides, the CDR3 is TGTGCCAGTAGTATGCGCCAGAGGGAGCAGTTCTTC. This rearrangement joins TRBV19 to TRBJ2-1; D call uncertain. The V end lost 3 bases, the J end lost 10 bases, and 10 bases lay between the germline ends. The CDR3 length is 12 residues. From germline, CDR1 is LNHDA and CDR2 SQIVND (reference sequence).

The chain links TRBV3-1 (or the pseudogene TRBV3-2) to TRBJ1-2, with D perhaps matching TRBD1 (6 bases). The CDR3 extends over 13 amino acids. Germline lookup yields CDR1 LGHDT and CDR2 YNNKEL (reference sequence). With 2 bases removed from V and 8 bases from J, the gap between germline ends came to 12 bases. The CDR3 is CASSQRQARGYTF. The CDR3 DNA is TGTGCCAGCAGCCAACGACAGGCGAGGGGCTACACCTTC.